The sequence of this TCR beta chain was determined in a study of PD-1 and CTLA-4 blockade in melanoma. Germline V lookup: CDR1 KGHDR, CDR2 SFDVKD. Trimming at V came to 4 bases and at J to 2 bases, leaving 16 bases not matched to a gene. CDR3 length: 19 amino acids. This clone was counted once. Generated by immunoSEQ multiplex PCR, the TCRdb table keeps only in-frame clones and is missing some. The sample yields around 12,000 clones, 82% seen once. The source material was CD8+ T cells from peripheral blood, sampled from a patient given anti-PD-1 treatment. The clonotype originates from a human donor with melanoma. The chain joins TRBV24-1 to TRBJ2-1; 7 bases are shared with TRBD2. The CDR3 sequence is CATSEGGLAASRPYNEQFF. DNA for the CDR3: TGTGCCACCAGTGAGGGCGGCCTAGCGGCATCTCGGCCCTACAATGAGCAGTTCTTC.